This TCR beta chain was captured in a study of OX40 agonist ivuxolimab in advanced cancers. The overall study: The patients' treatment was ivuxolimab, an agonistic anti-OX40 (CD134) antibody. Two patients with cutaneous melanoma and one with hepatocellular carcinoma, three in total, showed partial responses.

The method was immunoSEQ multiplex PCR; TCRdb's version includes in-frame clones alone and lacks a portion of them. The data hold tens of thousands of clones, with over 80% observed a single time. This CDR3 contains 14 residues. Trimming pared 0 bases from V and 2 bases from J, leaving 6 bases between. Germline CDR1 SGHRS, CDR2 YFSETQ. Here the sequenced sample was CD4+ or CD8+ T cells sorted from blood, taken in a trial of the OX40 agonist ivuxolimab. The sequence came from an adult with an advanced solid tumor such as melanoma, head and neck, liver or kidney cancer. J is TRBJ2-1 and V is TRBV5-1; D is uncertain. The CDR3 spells CASSLGNAYNEQFF. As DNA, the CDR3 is TGCGCCAGCAGCTTGGGTAACGCCTACAATGAGCAGTTCTTC.